This T cell receptor beta chain originates from a study of cytomegalovirus exposure and HLA in healthy donors. The V segment lost 1 base and the J segment 4 bases; nucleotides outside the gene matches: 8. This CDR3 is built from 17 residues. Germline values: CDR1 SGHTA, CDR2 FQGNSA. The PCR ran on 60 Vbeta and 13 Jbeta primers. Generated by immunoSEQ multiplex PCR, the TCRdb table keeps only in-frame clones and is missing some. This repertoire shows about 120,000 clones, roughly 71% found once; its top ten account for less than 3.5%. General observations from the study: As a later analysis revealed, the rate of TCR association differed by HLA locus, with DRB1 most and HLA-C fewest.

For this clone: Its antigen is still unknown.

The sequenced sample was PBMCs. The chain links TRBV7-2 to TRBJ1-4, with 8 bases lining up with TRBD1. The TCR originated in a woman aged 40 to 49 in good health and CMV-seropositive. CDR3 protein: CASSLGRGPRVNEKLFF. The CDR3 nucleotides read TGTGCCAGCAGCTTAGGCAGGGGGCCTAGGGTTAATGAAAAACTGTTTTTT.